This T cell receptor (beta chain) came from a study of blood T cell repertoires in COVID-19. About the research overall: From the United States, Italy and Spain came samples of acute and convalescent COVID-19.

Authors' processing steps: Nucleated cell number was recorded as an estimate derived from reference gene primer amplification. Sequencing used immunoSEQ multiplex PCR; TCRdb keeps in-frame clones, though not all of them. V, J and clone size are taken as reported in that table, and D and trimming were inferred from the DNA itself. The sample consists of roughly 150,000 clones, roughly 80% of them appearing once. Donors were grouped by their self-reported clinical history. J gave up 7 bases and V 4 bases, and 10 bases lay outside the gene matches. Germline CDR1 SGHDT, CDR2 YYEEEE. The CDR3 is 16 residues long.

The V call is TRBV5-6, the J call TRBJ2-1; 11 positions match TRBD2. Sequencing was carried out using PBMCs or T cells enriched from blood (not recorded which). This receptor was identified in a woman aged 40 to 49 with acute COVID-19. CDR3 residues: CASSTISGRGGNEQFF. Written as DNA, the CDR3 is TGTGCCAGCAGCACTATTAGCGGGAGGGGTGGGAATGAGCAGTTCTTC.